This TCR beta chain came from a study of CDR3 diversity in severe acne (dated by TCRdb to between 2018 and 2021). Germline trimming amounts to 0 bases on V and 6 bases on J, with 4 as the count of junction bases outside the gene matches. The germline V gene encodes CDR1 SNHLY and CDR2 FYNNEI. Spanning cysteine to phenylalanine, the CDR3 consists of 15 amino acids. CDR3 DNA is the only sequence kept; it has 45 bases, read in frame from the first base. This clonotype is medium-sized (0.01 to 0.1%) in its sample. The clone's antigen remains unknown. The record has no base qualities; no much larger clone is one base away. Library creation used PCR. Instrument used: Illumina HiSeq 2000. TCRdb redid the processing of the public reads, applying fastp at Q25 and MiXCR, and retained in-frame beta chains. One record per CDR3 amino acid sequence lists the most common genes and DNA. In this sample the table shows roughly 93,000 distinct CDR3 sequences, around 54% of which occur a single time. The top ten clones comprise 11% of the sample.

Source material: blood. The source of this sequence is a male donor with severe acne vulgaris. The V and J genes are TRBV2 and TRBJ2-3; 9 bases in the middle match TRBD2. The CDR3 in this case is CASSEAGGRADTQYF. The DNA is TGTGCCAGCAGTGAAGCCGGCGGGAGGGCTGATACGCAGTATTTT.